The subject of this entry is one T cell receptor beta chain. The target antigen is unknown. V dropped 5 bases and J dropped 2; count of bases not matched to a gene: 8. CDR1 MDHEN and CDR2 SYDVKM come from the germline V gene. The CDR3 sequence is 16 residues long. The source of the sample is a study of cytomegalovirus exposure and HLA in healthy donors. The PCR had 60 Vbeta and 13 Jbeta primers. Generated by immunoSEQ multiplex PCR, the TCRdb table keeps only in-frame clones and is missing some. The sample features about 140,000 clones, with about 0.96% in its top ten. General observations from the study: Reportedly, a later analysis found an Asian-associated ancestry cluster had fewer N-insertions than the roughly 700-donor mean.

Material for sequencing was PBMCs. The receptor's source is a male donor in good health and CMV-seronegative. This chain joins TRBV28 and TRBJ1-5, with 8 bases matching TRBD1. The CDR3 is CASSPHSGGGNQPQHF. DNA of the CDR3: TGTGCCAGCAGTCCGCACTCAGGGGGCGGCAATCAGCCCCAGCATTTT.